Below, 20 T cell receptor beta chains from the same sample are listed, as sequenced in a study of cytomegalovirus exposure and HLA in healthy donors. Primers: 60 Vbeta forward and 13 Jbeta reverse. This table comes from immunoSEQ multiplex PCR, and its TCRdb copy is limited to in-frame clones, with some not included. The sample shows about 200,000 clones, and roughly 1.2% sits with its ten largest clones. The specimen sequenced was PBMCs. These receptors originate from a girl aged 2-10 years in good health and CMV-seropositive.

The CDR3, as DNA: TGTGCCAGCAGCCAAGGATACGGGAACACTGAAGCTTTCTTT. Translation gives CASSQGYGNTEAFF. This chain joins TRBV14 and TRBJ1-1; D remains unclear. CDR1 is SGHDN, CDR2 FVKESK, per germline. CDR3 length equals 14 residues. The germline V and J ends were trimmed by 1 base and 1 base, with 7 bases remaining between them.

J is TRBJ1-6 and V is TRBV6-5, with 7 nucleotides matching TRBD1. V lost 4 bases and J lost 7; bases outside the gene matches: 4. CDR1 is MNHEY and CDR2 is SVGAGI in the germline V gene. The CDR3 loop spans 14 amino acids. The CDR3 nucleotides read TGTGCCAGCAGTTCGACAGGGTACAATTCACCCCTCCACTTT. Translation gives CASSSTGYNSPLHF.

The CDR3 loop reads CASTERWGRETQYF. As DNA, the CDR3 is TGTGCCAGCACAGAAAGATGGGGGCGGGAGACCCAGTACTTC. The genes are TRBV6-1 and TRBJ2-5; D is perhaps TRBD1 (6 bases). CDR1 MNHNS and CDR2 SASEGT come from the germline V gene. Trimming removed 7 bases from V and 5 bases from J, with 17 bases in between. The CDR3 is 14 residues long.

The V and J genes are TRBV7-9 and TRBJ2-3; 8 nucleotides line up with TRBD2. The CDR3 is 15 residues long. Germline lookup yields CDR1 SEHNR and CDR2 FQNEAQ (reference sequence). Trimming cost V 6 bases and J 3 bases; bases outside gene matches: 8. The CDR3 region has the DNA TGTGCCAGCAGTCCGCAGGTAGCGGGAACAGATACGCAGTATTTT. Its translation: CASSPQVAGTDTQYF. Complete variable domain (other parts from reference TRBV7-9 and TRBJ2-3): DTGVSQNPRHKITKRGQNVTFRCDPISEHNRLYWYRQTLGQGPEFLTYFQNEAQLEKSRLLSDRFSAERPKGSFSTLEIQRTEQGDSAMYLCASSPQVAGTDTQYFGPGTRLTVL.

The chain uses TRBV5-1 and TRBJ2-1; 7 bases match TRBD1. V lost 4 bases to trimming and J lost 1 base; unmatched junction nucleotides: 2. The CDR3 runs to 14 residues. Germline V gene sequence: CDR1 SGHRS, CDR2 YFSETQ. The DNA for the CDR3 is TGCGCCAGCAGCCGGGGACAGTCCTACAATGAGCAGTTCTTC. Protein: CASSRGQSYNEQFF.

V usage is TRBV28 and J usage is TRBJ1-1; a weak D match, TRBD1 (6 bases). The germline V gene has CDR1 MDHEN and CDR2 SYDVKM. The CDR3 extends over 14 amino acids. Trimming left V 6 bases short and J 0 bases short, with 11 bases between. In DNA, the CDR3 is TGTGCCAGCAGCATAACAGGGCTGAACACTGAAGCTTTCTTT. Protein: CASSITGLNTEAFF.

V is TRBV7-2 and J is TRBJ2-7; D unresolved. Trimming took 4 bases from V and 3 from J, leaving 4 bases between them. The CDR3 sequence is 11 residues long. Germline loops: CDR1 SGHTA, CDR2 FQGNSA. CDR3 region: CASSSYYEQYF. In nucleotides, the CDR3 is TGTGCCAGCAGCTCCTACTACGAGCAGTACTTC.

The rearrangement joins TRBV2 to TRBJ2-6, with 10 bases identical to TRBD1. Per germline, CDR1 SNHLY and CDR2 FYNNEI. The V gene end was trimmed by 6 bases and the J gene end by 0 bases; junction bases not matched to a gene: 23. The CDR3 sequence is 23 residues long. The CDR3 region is CASSEIKNRDRGPRSSGANVLTF. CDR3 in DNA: TGTGCCAGCAGCGAGATTAAAAACCGGGACAGGGGTCCCCGGAGCTCTGGGGCCAACGTCCTGACTTTC.

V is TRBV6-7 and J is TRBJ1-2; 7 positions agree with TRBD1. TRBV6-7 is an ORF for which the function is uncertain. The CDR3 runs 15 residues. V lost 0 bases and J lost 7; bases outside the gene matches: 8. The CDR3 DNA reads TGTGCCAGCAGTTACTCAGAGGGGGCTAAGAGTGGCTACACCTTC. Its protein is CASSYSEGAKSGYTF.

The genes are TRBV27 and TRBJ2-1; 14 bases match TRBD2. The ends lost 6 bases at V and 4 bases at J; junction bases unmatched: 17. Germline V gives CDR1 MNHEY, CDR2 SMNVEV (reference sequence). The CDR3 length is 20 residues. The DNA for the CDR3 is TGTGCCAGCAGAAGAGAAGCTGGACTAGCGGGGGGAGTAGGGTACAATGAGCAGTTCTTC. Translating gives CASRREAGLAGGVGYNEQFF.

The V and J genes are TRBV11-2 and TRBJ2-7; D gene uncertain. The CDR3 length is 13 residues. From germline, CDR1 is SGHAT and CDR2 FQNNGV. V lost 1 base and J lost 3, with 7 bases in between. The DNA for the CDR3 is TGTGCCAGCAGCTTAGGAGGTCTCTACGAGCAGTACTTC. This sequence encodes CASSLGGLYEQYF.

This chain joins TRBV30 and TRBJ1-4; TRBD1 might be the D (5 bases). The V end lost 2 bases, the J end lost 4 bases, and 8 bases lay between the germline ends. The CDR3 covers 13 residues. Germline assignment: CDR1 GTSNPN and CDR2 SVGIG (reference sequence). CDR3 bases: TGTGCCTGGAGTCCGGGGGGTAATGAAAAACTGTTTTTT. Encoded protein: CAWSPGGNEKLFF.

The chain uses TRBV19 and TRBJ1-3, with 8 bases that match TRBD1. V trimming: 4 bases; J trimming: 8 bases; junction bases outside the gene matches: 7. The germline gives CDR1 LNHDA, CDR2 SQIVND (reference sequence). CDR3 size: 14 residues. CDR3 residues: CASSTSGQEYTIYF. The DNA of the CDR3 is TGTGCCAGTAGTACCTCGGGACAGGAGTACACCATATATTTT.

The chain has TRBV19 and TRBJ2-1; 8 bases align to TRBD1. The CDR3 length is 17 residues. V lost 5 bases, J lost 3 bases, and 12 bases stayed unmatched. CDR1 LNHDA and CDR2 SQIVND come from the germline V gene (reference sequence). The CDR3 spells CASSDSGGRAIYNEQFF. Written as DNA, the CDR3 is TGTGCCAGTAGTGACTCAGGGGGCAGGGCGATCTACAATGAGCAGTTCTTC.

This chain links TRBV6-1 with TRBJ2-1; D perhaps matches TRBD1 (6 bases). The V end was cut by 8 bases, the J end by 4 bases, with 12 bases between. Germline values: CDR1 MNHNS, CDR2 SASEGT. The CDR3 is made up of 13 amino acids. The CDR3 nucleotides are TGTGCCAGCGACTCGACAGGATACAATGAGCAGTTCTTC. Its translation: CASDSTGYNEQFF.

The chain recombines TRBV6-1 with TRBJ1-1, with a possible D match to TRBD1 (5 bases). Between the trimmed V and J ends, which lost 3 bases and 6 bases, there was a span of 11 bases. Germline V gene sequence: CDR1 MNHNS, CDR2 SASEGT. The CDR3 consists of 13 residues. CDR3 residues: CASSDVGQSEAFF. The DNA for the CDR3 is TGTGCCAGCAGTGATGTGGGGCAGTCTGAAGCTTTCTTT.

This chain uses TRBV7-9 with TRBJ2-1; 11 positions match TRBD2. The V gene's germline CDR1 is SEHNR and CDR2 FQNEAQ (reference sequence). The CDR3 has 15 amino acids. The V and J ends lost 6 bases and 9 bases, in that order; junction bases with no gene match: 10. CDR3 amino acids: CASRYPGLAAAEQFF. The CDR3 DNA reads TGTGCCAGCAGATACCCGGGACTAGCGGCAGCTGAGCAGTTCTTC.

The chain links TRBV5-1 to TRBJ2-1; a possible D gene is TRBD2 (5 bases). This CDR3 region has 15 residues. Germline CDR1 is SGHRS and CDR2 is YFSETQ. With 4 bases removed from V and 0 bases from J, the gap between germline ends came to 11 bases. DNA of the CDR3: TGCGCCAGCAGCCCCCGGGAACGCTCCTACAATGAGCAGTTCTTC. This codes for CASSPRERSYNEQFF. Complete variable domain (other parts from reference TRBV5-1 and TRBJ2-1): KAGVTQTPRYLIKTRGQQVTLSCSPISGHRSVSWYQQTPGQGLQFLFEYFSETQRNKGNFPGRFSGRQFSNSRSEMNVSTLELGDSALYLCASSPRERSYNEQFFGPGTRLTVL.

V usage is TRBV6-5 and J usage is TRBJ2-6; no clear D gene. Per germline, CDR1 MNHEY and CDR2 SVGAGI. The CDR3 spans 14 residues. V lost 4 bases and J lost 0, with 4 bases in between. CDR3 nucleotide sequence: TGTGCCAGCAGTTTATTCTCTGGGGCCAACGTCCTGACTTTC. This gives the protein CASSLFSGANVLTF.

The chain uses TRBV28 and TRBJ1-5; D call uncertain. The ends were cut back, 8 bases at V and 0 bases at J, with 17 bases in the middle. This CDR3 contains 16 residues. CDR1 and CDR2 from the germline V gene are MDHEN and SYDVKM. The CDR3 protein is CASLPPRRNSNQPQHF. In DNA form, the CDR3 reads TGTGCCAGCCTCCCCCCGAGGCGAAATAGCAATCAGCCCCAGCATTTT.